This T cell receptor (beta chain) was observed in a study of blood T cell repertoires in COVID-19. The wider study: The United States, Italy and Spain were the sources of the acute and convalescent COVID-19 samples. T cells, B-cell-depleted T cells, or PBMCs provided the cDNA or gDNA that served as material.

V was cut by 5 bases and J by 10 bases, with 13 bases left in between. The CDR3 spans 11 residues. Germline-derived CDR1 and CDR2 are DFQATT and SNEGSKA (reference sequence). In the original workflow: Amplified reference gene primers provided the basis for estimating nucleated cell counts. Profiling relied on immunoSEQ multiplex PCR, and the TCRdb table lists in-frame clones only, not all of them. That table furnishes V, J and clone size, whereas the DNA furnished D and trimming. The sample consists of about 270,000 clones, approximately 86% of them appearing once. This sequence was found in a man aged 35 to 55 with active or convalescent COVID-19. The sample taken for sequencing was peripheral blood. V usage is TRBV20-1 and J usage is TRBJ2-3, with no clear D. The CDR3 DNA is TGCAGTGCTGAAAAGGCGGCGGCGCAGTATTTT. It is translated as CSAEKAAAQYF.